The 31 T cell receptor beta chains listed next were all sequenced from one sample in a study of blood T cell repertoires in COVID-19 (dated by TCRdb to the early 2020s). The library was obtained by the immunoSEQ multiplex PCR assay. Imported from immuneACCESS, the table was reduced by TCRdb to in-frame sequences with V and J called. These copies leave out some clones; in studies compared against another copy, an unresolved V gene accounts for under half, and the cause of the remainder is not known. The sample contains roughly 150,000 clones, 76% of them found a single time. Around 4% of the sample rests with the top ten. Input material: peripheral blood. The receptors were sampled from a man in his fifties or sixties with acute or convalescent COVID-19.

CDR3 coding DNA: TGTGCCTGGGGAGGGGTAGCTCGCAATGAGCAGTTCTTC. This codes for CAWGGVARNEQFF. The rearrangement links TRBV12-3 or TRBV12-4 to TRBJ2-1; TRBD2 agrees at 7 bases. V was clipped by 11 bases and J by 6 bases; unmatched bases: 10. The CDR3 runs 13 residues.

The CDR3 DNA reads as TGTGCCAGCAGCCCCCTAGTCCTAGCCCAAAGCACAGATACGCAGTATTTT. Translating gives CASSPLVLAQSTDTQYF. This rearrangement joins TRBV11-2 to TRBJ2-3; D possibly corresponds to TRBD2 (5 bases). The germline V gene has CDR1 SGHAT and CDR2 FQNNGV. CDR3 size: 17 residues. V was cut by 5 bases and J by 0 bases, with 18 bases left in between. The full variable domain, with the rest looked up from reference TRBV11-2 and TRBJ2-3, is EAGVAQSPRYKIIEKRQSVAFWCNPISGHATLYWYQQILGQGPKLLIQFQNNGVVDDSQLPKDRFSAERLKGVDSTLKIQPAKLEDSAVYLCASSPLVLAQSTDTQYFGPGTRLTVL.

As DNA, the CDR3 is TGTGCCAGTAGTATCCCAGGGGTGCCCCAGCATTTT. Translating it yields CASSIPGVPQHF. This chain uses TRBV19 with TRBJ1-5; D possibly corresponds to TRBD1 (6 bases). Trimming removed 3 bases from V and 9 bases from J, with 9 bases in between. This CDR3 comprises 12 residues. Germline CDR1 reads LNHDA; CDR2 reads SQIVND (reference sequence).

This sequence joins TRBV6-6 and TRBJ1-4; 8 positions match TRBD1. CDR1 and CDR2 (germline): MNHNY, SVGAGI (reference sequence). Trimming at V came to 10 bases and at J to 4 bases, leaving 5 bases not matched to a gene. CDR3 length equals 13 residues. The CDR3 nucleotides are TGTGCCATTCGGGGACAGGTTAATGAAAAACTGTTTTTT. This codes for CAIRGQVNEKLFF.

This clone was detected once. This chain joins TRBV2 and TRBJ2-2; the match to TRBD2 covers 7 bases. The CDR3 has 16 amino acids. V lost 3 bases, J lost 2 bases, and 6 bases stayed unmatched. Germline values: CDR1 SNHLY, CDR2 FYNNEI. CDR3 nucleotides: TGTGCCAGCAGTGAGAGGAGCGGGATAAACACCGGGGAGCTGTTTTTT. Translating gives CASSERSGINTGELFF.

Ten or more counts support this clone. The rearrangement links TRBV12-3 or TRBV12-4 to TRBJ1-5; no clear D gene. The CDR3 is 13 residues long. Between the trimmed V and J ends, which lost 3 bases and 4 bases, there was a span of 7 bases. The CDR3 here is CASSFAGNQPQHF. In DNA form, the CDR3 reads TGTGCCAGCAGTTTTGCCGGGAATCAGCCCCAGCATTTT.

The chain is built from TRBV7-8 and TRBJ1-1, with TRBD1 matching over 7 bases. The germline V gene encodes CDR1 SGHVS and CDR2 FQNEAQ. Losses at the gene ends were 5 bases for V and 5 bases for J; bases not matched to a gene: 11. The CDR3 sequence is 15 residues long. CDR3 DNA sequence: TGTGCCAGCAGCCAAAGTACAGGGGTAATGACTGAAGCTTTCTTT. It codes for CASSQSTGVMTEAFF.

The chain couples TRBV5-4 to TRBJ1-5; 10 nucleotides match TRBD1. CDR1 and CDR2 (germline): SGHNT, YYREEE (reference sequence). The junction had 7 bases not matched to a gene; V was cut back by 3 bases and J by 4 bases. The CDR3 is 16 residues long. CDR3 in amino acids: CASSSGGDRGNQPQHF. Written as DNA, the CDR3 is TGTGCCAGCAGCTCCGGGGGGGACAGGGGTAATCAGCCCCAGCATTTT.

CDR3: CASSQDAGGGTDTQYF. As DNA, the CDR3 is TGCGCCAGCAGCCAAGATGCGGGAGGGGGCACAGATACGCAGTATTTT. V usage is TRBV4-1 and J usage is TRBJ2-3; 9 nucleotides line up with TRBD2. With V trimmed by 0 bases and J by 1 base, 2 bases remained unmatched. There are 16 residues in the CDR3. Germline CDR1 is MGHRA and CDR2 is YSYEKL.

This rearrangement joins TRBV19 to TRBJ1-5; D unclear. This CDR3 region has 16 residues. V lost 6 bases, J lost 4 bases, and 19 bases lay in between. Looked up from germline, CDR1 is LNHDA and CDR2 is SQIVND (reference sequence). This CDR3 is CASRPVAAGQNQPQHF. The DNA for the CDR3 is TGTGCCAGTAGACCTGTAGCTGCCGGTCAGAATCAGCCCCAGCATTTT.

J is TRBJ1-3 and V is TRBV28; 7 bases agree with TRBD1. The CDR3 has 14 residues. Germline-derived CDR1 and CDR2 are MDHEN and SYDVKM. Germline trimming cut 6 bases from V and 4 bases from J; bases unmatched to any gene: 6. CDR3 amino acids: CASSLTGIGNTIYF. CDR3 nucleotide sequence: TGTGCCAGCAGCTTGACAGGGATCGGAAACACCATATATTTT. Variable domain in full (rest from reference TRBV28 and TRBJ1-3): DVKVTQSSRYLVKRTGEKVFLECVQDMDHENMFWYRQDPGLGLRLIYFSYDVKMKEKGDIPEGYSVSREKKERFSLILESASTNQTSMYLCASSLTGIGNTIYFGEGSWLTVV.

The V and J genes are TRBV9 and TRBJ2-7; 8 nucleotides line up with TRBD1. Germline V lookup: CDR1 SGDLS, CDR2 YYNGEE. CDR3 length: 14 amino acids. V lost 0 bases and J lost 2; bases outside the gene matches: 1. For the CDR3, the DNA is TGTGCCAGCAGCGTAGGGACAGGGCCCTACGAGCAGTACTTC. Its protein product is CASSVGTGPYEQYF.

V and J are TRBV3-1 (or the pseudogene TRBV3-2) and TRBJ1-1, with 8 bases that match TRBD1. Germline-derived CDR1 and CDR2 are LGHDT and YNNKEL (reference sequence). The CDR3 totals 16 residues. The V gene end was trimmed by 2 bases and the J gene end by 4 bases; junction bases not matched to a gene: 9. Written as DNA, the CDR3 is TGTGCCAGCAGCCAATGGGAGACAGGGGATAGCACTGAAGCTTTCTTT. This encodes CASSQWETGDSTEAFF.

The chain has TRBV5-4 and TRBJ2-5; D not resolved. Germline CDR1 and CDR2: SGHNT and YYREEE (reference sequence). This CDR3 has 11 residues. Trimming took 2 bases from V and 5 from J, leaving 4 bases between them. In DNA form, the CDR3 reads TGTGCCAGCAGCTTCATCGAGACCCAGTACTTC. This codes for CASSFIETQYF.

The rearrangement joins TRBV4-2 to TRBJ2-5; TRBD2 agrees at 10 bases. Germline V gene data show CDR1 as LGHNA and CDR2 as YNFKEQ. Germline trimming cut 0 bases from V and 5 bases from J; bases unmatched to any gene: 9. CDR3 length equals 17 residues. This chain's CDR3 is CASSQDPASGRWETQYF. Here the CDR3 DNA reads TGTGCCAGCAGCCAAGACCCGGCTAGCGGGAGATGGGAGACCCAGTACTTC.

The CDR3 here is CASSLVLGLAGALADTQYF. The CDR3 nucleotides are TGTGCCAGCAGCTTAGTCTTAGGACTAGCGGGAGCCCTCGCAGATACGCAGTATTTT. This rearrangement joins TRBV7-2 to TRBJ2-3; 13 positions match TRBD2. V shed 1 base and J 4 bases; nucleotides not matched to a gene: 11. Per the germline V gene, CDR1 is SGHTA and CDR2 is FQGNSA. The CDR3 runs 19 residues.

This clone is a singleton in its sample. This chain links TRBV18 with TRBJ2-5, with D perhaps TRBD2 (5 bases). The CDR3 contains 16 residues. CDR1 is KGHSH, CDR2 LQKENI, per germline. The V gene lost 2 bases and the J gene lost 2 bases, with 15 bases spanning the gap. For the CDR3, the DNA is TGTGCCAGCTCACCAGACGAGGGAGTGTGGCAAGAGACCCAGTACTTC. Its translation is CASSPDEGVWQETQYF. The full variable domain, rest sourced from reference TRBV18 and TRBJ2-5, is NAGVMQNPRHLVRRRGQEARLRCSPMKGHSHVYWYRQLPEEGLKFMVYLQKENIIDESGMPKERFSAEFPKEGPSILRIQQVVRGDSAAYFCASSPDEGVWQETQYFGPGTRLLVL.

The CDR3 loop is CASSLSTGRGWTQYF. The CDR3 bases are TGTGCCAGCAGTTTATCGACGGGCAGGGGTTGGACCCAGTACTTC. V is TRBV27 and J is TRBJ2-5; tentative D call: TRBD1 (6 bases). CDR3 length: 15 amino acids. V gave up 0 bases and J gave up 7 bases, with 15 bases separating them. CDR1 MNHEY and CDR2 SMNVEV come from the germline V gene (reference sequence).

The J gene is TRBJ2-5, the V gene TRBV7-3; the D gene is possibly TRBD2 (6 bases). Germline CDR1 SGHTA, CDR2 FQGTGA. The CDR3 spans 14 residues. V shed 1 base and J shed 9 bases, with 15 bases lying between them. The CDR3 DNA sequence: TGTGCCAGCAGCTTAATAGGAGGGGACGAGGCCCAGTACTTC. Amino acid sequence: CASSLIGGDEAQYF.

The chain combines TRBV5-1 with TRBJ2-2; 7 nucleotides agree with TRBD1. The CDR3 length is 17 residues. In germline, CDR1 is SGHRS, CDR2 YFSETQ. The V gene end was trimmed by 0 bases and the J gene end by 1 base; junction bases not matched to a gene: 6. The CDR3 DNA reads TGCGCCAGCAGCTTGGACAGGGGTGCGGGGAACACCGGGGAGCTGTTTTTT. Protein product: CASSLDRGAGNTGELFF.

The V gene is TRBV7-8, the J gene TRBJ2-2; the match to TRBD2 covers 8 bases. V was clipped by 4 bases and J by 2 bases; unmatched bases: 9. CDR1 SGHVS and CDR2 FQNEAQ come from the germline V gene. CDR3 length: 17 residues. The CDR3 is CASSSLAATPNTGELFF. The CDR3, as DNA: TGTGCCAGCAGCTCACTAGCGGCTACACCTAACACCGGGGAGCTGTTTTTT.

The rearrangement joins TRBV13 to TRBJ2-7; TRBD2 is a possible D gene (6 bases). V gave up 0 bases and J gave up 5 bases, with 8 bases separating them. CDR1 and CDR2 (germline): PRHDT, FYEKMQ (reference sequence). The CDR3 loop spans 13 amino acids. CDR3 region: CASSLGGRHEQYF. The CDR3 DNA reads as TGTGCCAGCAGCTTAGGTGGGAGGCACGAGCAGTACTTC.

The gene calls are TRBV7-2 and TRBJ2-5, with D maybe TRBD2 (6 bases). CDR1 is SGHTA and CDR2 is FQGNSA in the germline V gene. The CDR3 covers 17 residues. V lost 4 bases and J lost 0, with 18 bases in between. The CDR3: CASSSMDIAEYQETQYF. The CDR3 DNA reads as TGTGCCAGCAGCTCAATGGATATAGCGGAATACCAAGAGACCCAGTACTTC.

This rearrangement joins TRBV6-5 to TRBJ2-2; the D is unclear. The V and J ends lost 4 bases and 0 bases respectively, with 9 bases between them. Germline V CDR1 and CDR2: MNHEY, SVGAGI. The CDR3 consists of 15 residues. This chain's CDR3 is CASSSKRTNTGELFF. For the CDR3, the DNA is TGTGCCAGCAGTTCTAAGCGAACGAACACCGGGGAGCTGTTTTTT.

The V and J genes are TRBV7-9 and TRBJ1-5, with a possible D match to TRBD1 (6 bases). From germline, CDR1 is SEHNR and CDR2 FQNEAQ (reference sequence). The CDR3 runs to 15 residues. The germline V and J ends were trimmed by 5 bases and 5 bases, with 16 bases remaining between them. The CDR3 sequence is CASSTQDSADQPQHF. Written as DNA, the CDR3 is TGTGCCAGCAGCACCCAGGACAGTGCAGATCAGCCCCAGCATTTT.

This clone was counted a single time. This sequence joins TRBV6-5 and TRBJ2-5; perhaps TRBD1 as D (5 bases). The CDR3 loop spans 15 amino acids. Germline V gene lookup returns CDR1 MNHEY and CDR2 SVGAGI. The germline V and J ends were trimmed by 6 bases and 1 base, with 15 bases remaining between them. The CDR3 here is CASRRTYVLQETQYF. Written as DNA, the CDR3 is TGTGCCAGCAGACGGACATACGTCCTCCAAGAGACCCAGTACTTC.

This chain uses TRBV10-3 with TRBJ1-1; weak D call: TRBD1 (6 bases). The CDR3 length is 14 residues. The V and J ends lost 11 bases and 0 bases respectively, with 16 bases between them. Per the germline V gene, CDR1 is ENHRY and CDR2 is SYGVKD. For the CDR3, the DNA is TGTGCCGCCTCTCCAGGGGTGATGAACACTGAAGCTTTCTTT. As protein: CAASPGVMNTEAFF.

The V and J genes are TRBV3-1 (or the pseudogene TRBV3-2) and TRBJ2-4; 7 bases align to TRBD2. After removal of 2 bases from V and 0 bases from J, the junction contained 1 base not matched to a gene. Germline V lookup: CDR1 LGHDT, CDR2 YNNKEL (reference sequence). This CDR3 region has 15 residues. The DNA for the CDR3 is TGTGCCAGCAGCCAACAGCGGGGAGCCAAAAACATTCAGTACTTC. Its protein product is CASSQQRGAKNIQYF.

The CDR3 reads CASSLGQVLSYEQYF. The DNA for the CDR3 is TGCGCCAGCAGCCTCGGACAGGTCCTCTCCTACGAGCAGTACTTC. The chain carries TRBV5-1 and TRBJ2-7; TRBD1 agrees at 7 bases. With V trimmed by 4 bases and J by 0 bases, 7 bases remained unmatched. The CDR3 extends over 15 amino acids. The germline gives CDR1 SGHRS, CDR2 YFSETQ.

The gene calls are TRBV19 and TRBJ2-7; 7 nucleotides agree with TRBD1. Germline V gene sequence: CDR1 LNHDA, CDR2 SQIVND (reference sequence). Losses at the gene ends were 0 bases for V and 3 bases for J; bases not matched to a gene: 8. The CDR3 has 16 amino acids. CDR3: CASSIDAGTAGYEQYF. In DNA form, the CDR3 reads TGTGCCAGTAGTATAGATGCCGGGACAGCCGGCTACGAGCAGTACTTC. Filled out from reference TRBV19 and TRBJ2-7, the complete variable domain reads DGGITQSPKYLFRKEGQNVTLSCEQNLNHDAMYWYRQDPGQGLRLIYYSQIVNDFQKGDIAEGYSVSREKKESFPLTVTSAQKNPTAFYLCASSIDAGTAGYEQYFGPGTRLTVT.

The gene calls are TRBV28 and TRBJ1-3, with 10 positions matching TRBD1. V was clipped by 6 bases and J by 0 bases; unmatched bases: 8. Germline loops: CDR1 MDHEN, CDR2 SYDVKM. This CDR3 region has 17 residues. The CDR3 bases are TGTGCCAGCAGACCTCTGACAGGGGGCAGCTCTGGAAACACCATATATTTT. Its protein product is CASRPLTGGSSGNTIYF.